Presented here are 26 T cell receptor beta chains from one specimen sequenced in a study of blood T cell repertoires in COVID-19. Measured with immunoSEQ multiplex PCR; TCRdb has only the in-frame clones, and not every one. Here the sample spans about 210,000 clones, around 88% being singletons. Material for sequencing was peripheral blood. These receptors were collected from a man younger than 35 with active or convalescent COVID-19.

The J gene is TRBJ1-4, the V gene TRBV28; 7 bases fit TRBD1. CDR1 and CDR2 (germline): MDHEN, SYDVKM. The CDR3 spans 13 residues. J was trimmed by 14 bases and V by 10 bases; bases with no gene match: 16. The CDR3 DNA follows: TGTGCCACCTCGATAGGACAGGTATTAAGGCTGTTTTTT. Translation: CATSIGQVLRLFF.

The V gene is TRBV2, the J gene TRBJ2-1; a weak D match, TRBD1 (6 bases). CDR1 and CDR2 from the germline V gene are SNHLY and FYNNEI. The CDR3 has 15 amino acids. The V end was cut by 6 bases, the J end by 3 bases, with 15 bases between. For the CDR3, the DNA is TGTGCCAGCAGAGATACAGGGTTCCTCTACAATGAGCAGTTCTTC. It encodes CASRDTGFLYNEQFF. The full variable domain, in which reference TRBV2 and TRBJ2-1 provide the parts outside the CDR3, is EPEVTQTPSHQVTQMGQEVILRCVPISNHLYFYWYRQILGQKVEFLVSFYNNEISEKSEIFDDQFSVERPDGSNFTLKIRSTKLEDSAMYFCASRDTGFLYNEQFFGPGTRLTVL.

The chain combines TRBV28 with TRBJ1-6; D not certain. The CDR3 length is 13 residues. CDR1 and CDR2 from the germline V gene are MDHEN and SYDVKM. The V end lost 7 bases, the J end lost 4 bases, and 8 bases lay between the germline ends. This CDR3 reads CASNAYYNSPLHF. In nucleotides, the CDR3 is TGTGCCAGCAACGCCTATTATAATTCACCCCTCCACTTT.

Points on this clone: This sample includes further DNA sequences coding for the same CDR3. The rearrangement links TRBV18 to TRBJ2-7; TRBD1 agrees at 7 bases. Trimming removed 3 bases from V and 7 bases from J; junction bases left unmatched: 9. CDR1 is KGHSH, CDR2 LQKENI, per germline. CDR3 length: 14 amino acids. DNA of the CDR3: TGTGCCAGCTCACCGCTGGGACAGAGCTATGAGCAGTACTTC. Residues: CASSPLGQSYEQYF.

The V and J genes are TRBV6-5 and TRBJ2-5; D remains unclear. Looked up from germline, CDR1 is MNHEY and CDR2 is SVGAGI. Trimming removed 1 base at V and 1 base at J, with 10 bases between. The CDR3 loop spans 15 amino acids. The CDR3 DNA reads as TGTGCCAGCAGTTACTATAGAGGCCCCCAAGAGACCCAGTACTTC. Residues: CASSYYRGPQETQYF.

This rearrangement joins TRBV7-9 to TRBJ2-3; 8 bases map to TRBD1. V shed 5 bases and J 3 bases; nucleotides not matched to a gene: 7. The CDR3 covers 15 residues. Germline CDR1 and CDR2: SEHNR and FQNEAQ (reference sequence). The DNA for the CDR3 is TGTGCCAGCAGCCGCGGACAGGGTAGTACAGATACGCAGTATTTT. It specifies CASSRGQGSTDTQYF.

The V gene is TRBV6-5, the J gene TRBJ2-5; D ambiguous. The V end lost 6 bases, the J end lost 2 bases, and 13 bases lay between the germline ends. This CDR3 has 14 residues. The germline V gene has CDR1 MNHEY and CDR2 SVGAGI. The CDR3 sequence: CASRAPTAQETQYF. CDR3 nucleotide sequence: TGTGCCAGCAGAGCACCAACAGCACAAGAGACCCAGTACTTC.

The CDR3 sequence: CASSFFVPGSSGRASGTDTQYF. The CDR3 region has the DNA TGCGCCAGCAGCTTTTTCGTCCCGGGGTCTAGCGGGAGGGCCTCGGGCACAGATACGCAGTATTTT. V and J are TRBV5-1 and TRBJ2-3; 12 positions match TRBD2. CDR3 size: 22 residues. The V gene's germline CDR1 is SGHRS and CDR2 YFSETQ. The junction had 20 bases not matched to a gene; V was cut back by 2 bases and J by 1 base.

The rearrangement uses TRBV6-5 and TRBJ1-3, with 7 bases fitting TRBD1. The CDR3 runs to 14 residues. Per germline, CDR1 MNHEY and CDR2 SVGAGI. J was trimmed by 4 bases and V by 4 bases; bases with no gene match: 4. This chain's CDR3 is CASSSDRAGNTIYF. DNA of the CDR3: TGTGCCAGCAGTTCCGACAGGGCCGGAAACACCATATATTTT.

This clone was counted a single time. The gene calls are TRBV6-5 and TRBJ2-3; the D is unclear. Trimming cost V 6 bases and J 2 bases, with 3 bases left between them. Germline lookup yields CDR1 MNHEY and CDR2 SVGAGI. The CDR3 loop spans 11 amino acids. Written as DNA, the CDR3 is TGTGCCAGCAGCTCCACAGATACGCAGTATTTT. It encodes CASSSTDTQYF.

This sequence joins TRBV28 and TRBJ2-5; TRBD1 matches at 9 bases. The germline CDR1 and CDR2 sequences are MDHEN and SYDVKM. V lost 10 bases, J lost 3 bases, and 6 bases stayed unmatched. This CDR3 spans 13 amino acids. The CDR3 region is CATNTGGEETQYF. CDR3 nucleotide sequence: TGTGCCACCAACACAGGGGGCGAAGAGACCCAGTACTTC.

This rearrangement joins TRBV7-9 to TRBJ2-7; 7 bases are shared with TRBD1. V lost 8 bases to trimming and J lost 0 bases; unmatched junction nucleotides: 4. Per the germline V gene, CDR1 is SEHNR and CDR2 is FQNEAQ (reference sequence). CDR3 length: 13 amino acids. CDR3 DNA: TGTGCCAGCGAAGGGGGCTCCTCCTACGAGCAGTACTTC. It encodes CASEGGSSYEQYF. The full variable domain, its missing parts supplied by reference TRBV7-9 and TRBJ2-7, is DTGVSQNPRHKITKRGQNVTFRCDPISEHNRLYWYRQTLGQGPEFLTYFQNEAQLEKSRLLSDRFSAERPKGSFSTLEIQRTEQGDSAMYLCASEGGSSYEQYFGPGTRLTVT.

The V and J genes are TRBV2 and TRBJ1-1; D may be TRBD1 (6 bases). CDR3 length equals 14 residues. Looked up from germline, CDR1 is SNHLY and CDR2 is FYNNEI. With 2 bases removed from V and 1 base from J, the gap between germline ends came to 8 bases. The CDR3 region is CASSEIGGNTEAFF. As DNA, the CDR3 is TGTGCCAGCAGTGAAATAGGGGGGAACACTGAAGCTTTCTTT.

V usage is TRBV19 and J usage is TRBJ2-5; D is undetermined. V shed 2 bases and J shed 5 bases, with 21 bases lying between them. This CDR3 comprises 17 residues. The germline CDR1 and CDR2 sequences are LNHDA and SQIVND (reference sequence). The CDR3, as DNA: TGTGCCAGTAGTATAAGCTCTCCTCGCCACAGTGAGGAGACCCAGTACTTC. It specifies CASSISSPRHSEETQYF.

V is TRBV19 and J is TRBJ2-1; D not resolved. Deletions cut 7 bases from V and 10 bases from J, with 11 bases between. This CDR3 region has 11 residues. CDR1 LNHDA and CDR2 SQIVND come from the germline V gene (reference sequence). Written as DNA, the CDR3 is TGTGCCAGTATGTCCCAGATCGAGCAGTTCTTC. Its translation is CASMSQIEQFF.

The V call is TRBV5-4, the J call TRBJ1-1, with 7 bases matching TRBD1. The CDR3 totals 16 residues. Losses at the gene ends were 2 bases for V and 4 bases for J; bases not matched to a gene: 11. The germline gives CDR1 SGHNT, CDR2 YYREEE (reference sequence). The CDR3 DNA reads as TGTGCCAGCAGCTTACAGACAGGGATTAGTGGCACTGAAGCTTTCTTT. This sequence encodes CASSLQTGISGTEAFF.

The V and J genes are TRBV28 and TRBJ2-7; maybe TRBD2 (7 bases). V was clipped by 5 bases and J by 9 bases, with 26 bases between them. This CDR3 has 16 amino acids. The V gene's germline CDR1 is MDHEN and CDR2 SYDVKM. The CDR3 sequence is CASSPRPGAGAERQYF. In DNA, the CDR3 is TGTGCCAGCAGTCCGCGACCAGGGGCGGGAGCGGAGCGGCAGTACTTC.

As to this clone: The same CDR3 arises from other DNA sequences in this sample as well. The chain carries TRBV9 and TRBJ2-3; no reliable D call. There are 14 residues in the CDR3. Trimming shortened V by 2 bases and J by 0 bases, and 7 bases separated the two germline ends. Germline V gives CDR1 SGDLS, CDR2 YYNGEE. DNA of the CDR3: TGTGCCAGCAGCGTCCTACAGAGCACAGATACGCAGTATTTT. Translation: CASSVLQSTDTQYF.

The CDR3 DNA reads as TGTGCCAGCAGCCCTACAGGGGGCCGAGGGTGGTACGAGCAGTACTTC. Protein: CASSPTGGRGWYEQYF. This chain links TRBV7-9 with TRBJ2-7; 9 bases are a match to TRBD1. This CDR3 is 16 amino acids long. The V and J ends lost 5 bases and 4 bases, in that order; junction bases with no gene match: 12. Germline CDR1 is SEHNR and CDR2 is FQNEAQ (reference sequence).

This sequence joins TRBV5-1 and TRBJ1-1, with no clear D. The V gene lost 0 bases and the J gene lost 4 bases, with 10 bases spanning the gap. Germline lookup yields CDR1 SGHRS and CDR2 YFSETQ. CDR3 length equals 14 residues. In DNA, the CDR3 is TGCGCCAGCAGCTTGGTTCCGGGAGGCACTGAAGCTTTCTTT. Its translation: CASSLVPGGTEAFF.

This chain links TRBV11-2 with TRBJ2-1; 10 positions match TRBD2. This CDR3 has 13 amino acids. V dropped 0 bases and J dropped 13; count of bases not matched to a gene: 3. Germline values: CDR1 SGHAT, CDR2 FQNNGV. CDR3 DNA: TGTGCCAGCAGCTTAGAGTCTAGCGGGAGACAGTTCTTC. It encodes CASSLESSGRQFF.

CDR3 DNA sequence: TGTGCCTGGAGTCCCCTAAAACTAGCGGGGAGGAGCACAGATACGCAGTATTTT. Its protein product is CAWSPLKLAGRSTDTQYF. V usage is TRBV30 and J usage is TRBJ2-3; TRBD2 matches at 10 bases. The germline CDR1 and CDR2 sequences are GTSNPN and SVGIG (reference sequence). Unmatched junction bases numbered 11, after V lost 2 bases and J lost 0 bases. The CDR3 runs 18 residues.

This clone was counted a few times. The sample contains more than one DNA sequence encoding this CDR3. This CDR3 reads CSPGQGNEQYF. CDR3 sequence (DNA): TGCAGTCCGGGACAGGGGAACGAGCAGTACTTC. The chain employs TRBV20-1 and TRBJ2-7, with 10 bases matching TRBD1. Germline values: CDR1 DFQATT, CDR2 SNEGSKA (reference sequence). After removal of 8 bases from V and 5 bases from J, the junction contained 3 bases not matched to a gene. The CDR3 has 11 residues.

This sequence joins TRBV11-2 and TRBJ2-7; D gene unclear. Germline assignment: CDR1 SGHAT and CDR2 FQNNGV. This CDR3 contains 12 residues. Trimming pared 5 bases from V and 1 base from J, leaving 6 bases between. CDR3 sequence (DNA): TGTGCCAGCAGCCCCCAGTCCTACGAGCAGTACTTC. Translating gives CASSPQSYEQYF.

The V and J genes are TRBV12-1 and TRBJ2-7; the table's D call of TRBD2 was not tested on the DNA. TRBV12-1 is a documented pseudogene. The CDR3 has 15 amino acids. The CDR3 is CASSHLFIRSHEQYF. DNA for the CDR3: TGTGCCAGCAGCCACCTGTTCATACGGTCCCACGAGCAGTACTTC.

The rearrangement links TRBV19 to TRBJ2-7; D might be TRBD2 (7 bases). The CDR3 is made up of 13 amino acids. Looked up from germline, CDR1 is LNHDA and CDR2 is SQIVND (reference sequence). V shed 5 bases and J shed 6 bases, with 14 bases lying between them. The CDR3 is CASSQGRGAEQYF. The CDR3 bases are TGTGCCAGTAGTCAGGGGAGGGGAGCCGAGCAGTACTTC.